The entry below gives a single T cell receptor beta chain sequence along with its context. Its antigen is unknown. This specimen belongs to a study of neoadjuvant anti-PD-1 for oral cavity cancer. Study at large: Patients mostly received three to four biweekly nivolumab doses at 3 mg/kg before surgery. Notes on the study in general: TCR analyses covered only three patients per response group.

Germline loops: CDR1 MGHDK, CDR2 SYGVNS. V gave up 4 bases and J gave up 0 bases, with 8 bases separating them. The CDR3 has 14 residues. The assay was immunoSEQ multiplex PCR, and TCRdb's table has in-frame clones only and misses some. The profile covers 75,000 to 100,000 clones, with about four fifths appearing a single time and about 2.9% taken by the ten largest. The specimen comprised PBMCs, sampled before nivolumab (anti-PD-1) treatment. V is TRBV25-1 and J is TRBJ2-3; D might be TRBD2 (5 bases). The TCR comes from a person aged 35-80 years with oral cavity squamous cell carcinoma. As DNA, the CDR3 is TGTGCCAGCAGTGTAGCGAGTAGCACAGATACGCAGTATTTT. Protein product: CASSVASSTDTQYF.